The 10 T cell receptor beta chains below were found in one sample sequenced in a study of human T cells and chemical hapten exposure. Via MiXCR, TCRdb re-called the RACE reads, giving one row per CDR3 protein. The sample lists around 380,000 distinct CDR3 sequences; roughly 6% were seen once. Indicated time point: pre-sensitization, week 0. The treatment here: therapeutic diphenylcyclopropenone sensitization with weekly scalp DPC. The starting material was whole blood, obtained in connection with sensitization to the hapten diphenylcyclopropenone (DPC). The receptors shown here come from a woman younger than 30 with alopecia areata. Some clones in this sample may be carry-over from other donors' samples.

This clonotype was picked up a small number of times. The CDR3 DNA sequence: TGCGCCAGCAGTGAGTGGGACAGAGACACAGATACGCAGTATTTT. Translation: CASSEWDRDTDTQYF. The rearrangement joins TRBV10-2 to TRBJ2-3, with 7 bases matching TRBD1. Looked up from germline, CDR1 is WSHSY and CDR2 is SAAADI. Trimming cost V 1 base and J 2 bases; bases outside gene matches: 3. This CDR3 contains 15 residues.

This clonotype was found many times. The V gene is TRBV6-1, the J gene TRBJ1-1; D is unresolved. The CDR3 runs 11 residues. Trimming removed 8 bases at V and 3 bases at J, with 7 bases between. Germline V CDR1 and CDR2: MNHNS, SASEGT. The CDR3 loop is CASHEDTEAFF. CDR3 DNA: TGTGCCAGCCATGAGGACACTGAAGCTTTCTTT.

This clonotype has just a few counts. The genes are TRBV12-3 or TRBV12-4 and TRBJ2-3; TRBD2 agrees at 7 bases. This CDR3 has 14 amino acids. The trim removed 6 bases at V and 6 bases at J, leaving 9 bases unmatched. As DNA, the CDR3 is TGTGCCAGCAGGGCACGGGGAGCGGGGGATACGCAGTATTTT. Protein: CASRARGAGDTQYF.

This clonotype turned up a few times. This chain connects TRBV6-1 to TRBJ1-5; D is undetermined. Germline-derived CDR1 and CDR2 are MNHNS and SASEGT. V was shortened by 4 bases and J by 4 bases, with 14 bases between the two germline ends. The CDR3 contains 15 residues. The DNA of the CDR3 is TGTGCCAGCAGTGTTTCAGGCTCGAGAAATCAGCCCCAGCATTTT. Protein: CASSVSGSRNQPQHF.

The chain has TRBV7-9 and TRBJ2-1; TRBD1 might be the D (5 bases). Trimming pared 5 bases from V and 8 bases from J, leaving 16 bases between. The germline V gene encodes CDR1 SEHNR and CDR2 FQNEAQ (reference sequence). This CDR3 has 14 amino acids. This chain's CDR3 is CASSPRAGWDEQFF. The CDR3, as DNA: TGTGCCAGCAGCCCCCGGGCAGGGTGGGATGAGCAGTTCTTC. The entire variable domain, with the rest obtained from reference TRBV7-9 and TRBJ2-1, is as follows: DTGVSQNPRHKITKRGQNVTFRCDPISEHNRLYWYRQTLGQGPEFLTYFQNEAQLEKSRLLSDRFSAERPKGSFSTLEIQRTEQGDSAMYLCASSPRAGWDEQFFGPGTRLTVL.

In this sample, this clonotype turned up many times. The gene calls are TRBV28 and TRBJ1-2; 10 positions agree with TRBD1. The CDR3 has 13 residues. The V and J ends lost 6 bases and 7 bases, in that order; junction bases with no gene match: 5. CDR1 and CDR2 (germline): MDHEN, SYDVKM. In DNA form, the CDR3 reads TGTGCCAGCAGAATGACAGGGGGCGGTGGCTACACCTTC. Its translation: CASRMTGGGGYTF.

V gene TRBV3-1 combines with J gene TRBJ1-2; D is unresolved. V was cut by 0 bases and J by 5 bases, with 7 bases left in between. The germline gives CDR1 LGHDT, CDR2 YNNKEL (reference sequence). The CDR3 length is 13 residues. This CDR3 is CASSQDLEYGYTF. CDR3 nucleotides: TGTGCCAGCAGCCAAGATCTCGAATATGGCTACACCTTC.

This clonotype was found many times. The chain couples TRBV11-2 to TRBJ2-3, with D possibly matching TRBD2 (6 bases). V was cut by 5 bases and J by 2 bases, with 23 bases left in between. Germline CDR1 is SGHAT and CDR2 is FQNNGV. This CDR3 comprises 18 residues. This CDR3 is CASSLTLGTAILTDTQYF. The CDR3 nucleotides read TGTGCCAGCAGCCTAACCCTCGGGACTGCCATACTCACAGATACGCAGTATTTT.

This clonotype was picked up a small number of times. The gene calls are TRBV2 and TRBJ2-3, with TRBD2 matching over 7 bases. The ends lost 8 bases at V and 0 bases at J; junction bases unmatched: 5. Germline CDR1 reads SNHLY; CDR2 reads FYNNEI. CDR3 length: 14 amino acids. Written as DNA, the CDR3 is TGTGCCAGCTCGGGGACTACGAGCACAGATACGCAGTATTTT. It specifies CASSGTTSTDTQYF.

This clonotype was counted between two and nine times. The rearrangement uses TRBV5-1 and TRBJ2-1, with D perhaps TRBD1 (5 bases). The germline gives CDR1 SGHRS, CDR2 YFSETQ. Trimming stripped 1 base from V and 4 bases from J, with 9 bases between. This CDR3 has 14 residues. DNA for the CDR3: TGCGCCAGCAGCTTGTTGCCAGGGTACAATGAGCAGTTCTTC. Protein sequence: CASSLLPGYNEQFF.